The rows below give T cell receptor beta chains drawn from one sample of a study of CD8+ T cells in alopecia areata. Profiled with immunoSEQ multiplex PCR; TCRdb holds only in-frame clones, not every one. The sample has 140,000 to 150,000 clones, roughly half seen once. Sequenced material: CD4+ T cells sorted from blood, taken at week 0. These receptor sequences come from a human donor with alopecia areata. Both conserved end residues are part of each CDR3. Each record gives: CDR3 DNA, CDR3 protein, J gene, V gene, D gene, clone size. D genes are given only for firm matches. Expanded clones get a size class; other rows say once, few or many, or leave the size out.

TGTGCCAGCTCACCAGACAGGGGGCTAGGCTATGGCTACACCTTC	CASSPDRGLGYGYTF	TRBJ1-2	TRBV18	TRBD1	-
TGTGCCTGGTCAGCAGCCTACTACGAGCAGTACTTC	CAWSAAYYEQYF	TRBJ2-7	TRBV30	-	-
TGTGCCGGAAGGACAGGGTATGGCGGCTACACCTTC	CAGRTGYGGYTF	TRBJ1-2	TRBV6-1	TRBD1	few
TGTGCCTGGGCTCGGGCTAGCGGTTACAATGAGCAGTTCTTC	CAWARASGYNEQFF	TRBJ2-1	TRBV30	TRBD2	-
TGTGCCAGCAGCTTTGTGAGGGCCTATGGCTACACCTTC	CASSFVRAYGYTF	TRBJ1-2	TRBV7-2	-	few
TGTGCCAGCAGCCAAGTGGCGGGACAGGGGGTTGGAAACATTCAGTACTTC	CASSQVAGQGVGNIQYF	TRBJ2-4	TRBV4-2	TRBD1	few
TGTGCCTGGCAAGGGACAGTATACTCTGGGGCCAACGTCCTGACTTTC	CAWQGTVYSGANVLTF	TRBJ2-6	TRBV30	TRBD1	-
TGCGCCAGCAGTCCAAGAGAAGGAGGAGGCTCCTACAATGAGCAGTTCTTC	CASSPREGGGSYNEQFF	TRBJ2-1	TRBV4-1	-	-
TGCACCAGCAGCCAAGAGACGGGCTCTGGGGCCAACGTCCTGACTTTC	CTSSQETGSGANVLTF	TRBJ2-6	TRBV1	-	-
TGTGCCAGCAGGGATCGGGGCACTGAAGCTTTCTTT	CASRDRGTEAFF	TRBJ1-1	TRBV25-1	-	-
TGCAGCGTTGAAGATTTGGGGACAGAGCATGGCTACACCTTC	CSVEDLGTEHGYTF	TRBJ1-2	TRBV29-1	TRBD1	once
TGTGCCAGTAGTGTTAGCGGGAGGGGTGAGCAGTTCTTC	CASSVSGRGEQFF	TRBJ2-1	TRBV19	TRBD2	-
TGTGCCAGCTCACCGACAGGGGCTGGGGCCAACGTCCTGACTTTC	CASSPTGAGANVLTF	TRBJ2-6	TRBV18	TRBD1	few
TGCGCCAGCCGGACTAGCTATAGCAGCGGGGAGCTGTTTTTT	CASRTSYSSGELFF	TRBJ2-2	TRBV5-1	TRBD2	-
TGCAGCGTGAGGACCACTACTGAGCAGTTCTTC	CSVRTTTEQFF	TRBJ2-1	TRBV29-1	-	-
TGTGCCAGCAGTTTACAACATGAGCAGTTCTTC	CASSLQHEQFF	TRBJ2-1	TRBV28	-	-
TGTGCCTCGCGCGCAAACTATGGCTACACCTTC	CASRANYGYTF	TRBJ1-2	TRBV19	-	-
TGTGCCAGCAGCCAGGGGAACGACCAGCCCCAGCATTTT	CASSQGNDQPQHF	TRBJ1-5	TRBV2	-	few
TGCAGCGCCCTAGGACAGCCCAATCAGCCCCAGCATTTT	CSALGQPNQPQHF	TRBJ1-5	TRBV29-1	-	-
TGTGCCAGCAGCTTATCGAAAGGACAGGGGGATCTCAATGGCTACACCTTC	CASSLSKGQGDLNGYTF	TRBJ1-2	TRBV7-2	TRBD1	few
TGTGCCTGGGGGGGCAGGGCAGCGAACTATGGCTACACCTTC	CAWGGRAANYGYTF	TRBJ1-2	TRBV30	-	-
TGTGCCAGCCTCCTCGGGCGTGAGCAGTTCTTC	CASLLGREQFF	TRBJ2-1	TRBV11-2	-	few
TGTGCCAGCAGCTCCTATGGTTCGAATGAAAAACTGTTTTTT	CASSSYGSNEKLFF	TRBJ1-4	TRBV7-9	-	few
TGTGCCTGGAGGGGGGACAGGTTGAACACTGAAGCTTTCTTT	CAWRGDRLNTEAFF	TRBJ1-1	TRBV30	TRBD1	-
TGTGCCAGCAGTAACAATTTAAACACCGGGGAGCTGTTTTTT	CASSNNLNTGELFF	TRBJ2-2	TRBV2	-	few
TGTGCCAGCAGCTTAGCGCAGATATTTAGCGGGGGCACCTCCTACGAGCAGTACTTC	CASSLAQIFSGGTSYEQYF	TRBJ2-7	TRBV7-2	TRBD2	few
TGTGCCGTCAGGGACCGATCGTATGGCTACACCTTC	CAVRDRSYGYTF	TRBJ1-2	TRBV10-3	-	-
TGCGCCAGCAGCCCTGGGACAGGGGTCAACACTGAAGCTTTCTTT	CASSPGTGVNTEAFF	TRBJ1-1	TRBV5-1	TRBD1	-
TGTGCCAGCAGTCCCCGGGACCCCTACAATGAGCAGTTCTTC	CASSPRDPYNEQFF	TRBJ2-1	TRBV28	-	-
TGTGCCAGTCACCGGGGAATTGCCTACGAGCAGTACTTC	CASHRGIAYEQYF	TRBJ2-7	TRBV6-5	-	-
TGCGCCAGCAGCTCCTCAGTGAACACTGAAGCTTTCTTT	CASSSSVNTEAFF	TRBJ1-1	TRBV5-1	-	-
TGTGCCTGGAGAGGGGGACAGGGTCTCGGCTACACCTTC	CAWRGGQGLGYTF	TRBJ1-2	TRBV30	TRBD1	once
TGCGCCAGCAGTCCATGGGGGGGATCCCACGAGCAGTACTTC	CASSPWGGSHEQYF	TRBJ2-7	TRBV23-1	TRBD2	-
TGTGCCAGCTCTTCCCTAAGGTCGGGGCCGAATGAAAAACTGTTTTTT	CASSSLRSGPNEKLFF	TRBJ1-4	TRBV18	-	-
TGTGCCAGCAGCAAGGACGGCTCGGGTCCGACCCAGTACTTC	CASSKDGSGPTQYF	TRBJ2-5	TRBV6-5	-	few
TGTGCCAGCAGGGTCGGCAGGGGCAAGACCGGGGAGCTGTTTTTT	CASRVGRGKTGELFF	TRBJ2-2	TRBV6-1	-	-
TGTGCCTGGAGTTCAGGGCAGGGAAACACCATATATTTT	CAWSSGQGNTIYF	TRBJ1-3	TRBV30	-	-
TGTGCCAGCAGCTTTAGGGGGACAGGAGGAGAGACCCAGTACTTC	CASSFRGTGGETQYF	TRBJ2-5	TRBV5-6	TRBD1	-
TGTGCCAGCAGCGACCCCAGGACAGATACGCAGTATTTT	CASSDPRTDTQYF	TRBJ2-3	TRBV25-1	-	-
TGTGCCAGCAGCTTAGCGGTTACAGCGGGGTTCAATGAGCAGTTCTTC	CASSLAVTAGFNEQFF	TRBJ2-1	TRBV7-9	TRBD2	-
TGTGCCAGCAGTGAATCCTCTACAGAGACCCAGTACTTC	CASSESSTETQYF	TRBJ2-5	TRBV2	-	-
TGCAGCGTCCGAGGGTGGGGGGTTGTGGTAGAGACCCAGTACTTC	CSVRGWGVVVETQYF	TRBJ2-5	TRBV29-1	-	-
TGTGCCTGGAGTTACCCGAACACTGAAGCTTTCTTT	CAWSYPNTEAFF	TRBJ1-1	TRBV30	-	few
TGTGCCACCAGCAGCCCAGACAGGGGGCCCACTGAAGCTTTCTTT	CATSSPDRGPTEAFF	TRBJ1-1	TRBV15	TRBD1	-
TGCAGCGTAAGCCCTAACACTGAAGCTTTCTTT	CSVSPNTEAFF	TRBJ1-1	TRBV29-1	-	-
TGCGCCAGCAGCCAATCTAGCGGGAGGACAGATACGCAGTATTTT	CASSQSSGRTDTQYF	TRBJ2-3	TRBV4-1	TRBD2	once
TGTGCCAGCAGCCATACTAGCGGGAGGGCCTCCTCTTTCTACAATGAGCAGTTCTTC	CASSHTSGRASSFYNEQFF	TRBJ2-1	TRBV4-2	TRBD2	-
TGTGCCTGTACAGACCCATGGGCCAGGAGCTCCTACGAGCAGTACTTC	CACTDPWARSSYEQYF	TRBJ2-7	TRBV30	-	-
TGTGCCAGCAGTTACCCAAGCCCGGGTTCTGCGCAGTATTTT	CASSYPSPGSAQYF	TRBJ2-3	TRBV6-5	-	-
TGTGCCAGCAGTGAAGGGACCTGGCGCTATGGCTACACCTTC	CASSEGTWRYGYTF	TRBJ1-2	TRBV25-1	-	-
TGCAGCGTTGAGGAGGGCTACGAGCAGTACTTC	CSVEEGYEQYF	TRBJ2-7	TRBV29-1	-	few
TGTGCCAGCAGCGCAACGGACACCAGCGGGGAGCTGTTTTTT	CASSATDTSGELFF	TRBJ2-2	TRBV9	-	-
TGTGCCAGCAGTTTAACCGGGACTGAACAAGAGACCCAGTACTTC	CASSLTGTEQETQYF	TRBJ2-5	TRBV11-2	-	few
TGTGCCTTGCAAGGGGGAGGTTGGTATGGCTACACCTTC	CALQGGGWYGYTF	TRBJ1-2	TRBV30	-	-
TGCAGCGTCGCCCGGGCTCCGAATCAGCCCCAGCATTTT	CSVARAPNQPQHF	TRBJ1-5	TRBV29-1	-	-
TGTGCCACCGGGGACAGGGTCTCCGGGGAGCTGTTTTTT	CATGDRVSGELFF	TRBJ2-2	TRBV27	TRBD1	-
TGCAGCGTTATAGGGAAAGAGACCCAGTACTTC	CSVIGKETQYF	TRBJ2-5	TRBV29-1	-	-
TGTGCCACCAGCAGGGGACACCCGTCCTACGAGCAGTACTTC	CATSRGHPSYEQYF	TRBJ2-7	TRBV15	-	-
TGTGCCAGCAGCTTGAATCCAGGGAACACTGAAGCTTTCTTT	CASSLNPGNTEAFF	TRBJ1-1	TRBV5-6	-	-
TGCGCCAGCAGCCCGGGACTAGCGAACACCGGGGAGCTGTTTTTT	CASSPGLANTGELFF	TRBJ2-2	TRBV4-1	TRBD2	-